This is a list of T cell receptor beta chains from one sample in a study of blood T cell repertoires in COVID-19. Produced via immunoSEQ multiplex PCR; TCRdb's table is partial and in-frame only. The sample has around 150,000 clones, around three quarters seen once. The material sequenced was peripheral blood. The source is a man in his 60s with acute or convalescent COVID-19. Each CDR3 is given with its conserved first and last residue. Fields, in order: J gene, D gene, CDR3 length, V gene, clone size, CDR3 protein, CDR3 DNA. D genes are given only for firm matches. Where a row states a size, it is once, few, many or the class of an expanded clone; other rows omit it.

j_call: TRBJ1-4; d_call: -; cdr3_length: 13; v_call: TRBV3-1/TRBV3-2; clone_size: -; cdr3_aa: CASSLQGNEKLFF; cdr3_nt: TGTGCCAGCAGTCTCCAGGGAAATGAAAAACTGTTTTTT
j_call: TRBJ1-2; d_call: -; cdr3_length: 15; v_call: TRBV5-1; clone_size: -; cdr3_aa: CASSPETARGAGYTF; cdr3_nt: TGCGCCAGCAGCCCCGAGACTGCCCGGGGGGCTGGCTACACCTTC
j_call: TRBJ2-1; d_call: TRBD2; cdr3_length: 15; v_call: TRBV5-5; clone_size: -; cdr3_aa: CASSSGTRVYNEQFF; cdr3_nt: TGTGCCAGCAGCTCCGGGACTAGGGTATACAATGAGCAGTTCTTC
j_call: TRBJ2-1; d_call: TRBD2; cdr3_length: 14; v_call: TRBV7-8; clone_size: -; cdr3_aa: CASSEREFYNEQFF; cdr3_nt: TGTGCCAGCAGTGAGCGGGAGTTTTACAATGAGCAGTTCTTC
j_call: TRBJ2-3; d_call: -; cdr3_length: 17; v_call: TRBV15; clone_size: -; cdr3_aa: CATSRDPQGLVTDTQYF; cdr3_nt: TGTGCCACCAGCAGAGATCCGCAGGGCCTGGTCACAGATACGCAGTATTTT
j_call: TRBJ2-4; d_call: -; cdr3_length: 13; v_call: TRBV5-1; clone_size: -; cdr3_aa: CASSGPTSSIQYF; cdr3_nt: TGCGCCAGCAGCGGCCCGACTAGTTCCATTCAGTACTTC
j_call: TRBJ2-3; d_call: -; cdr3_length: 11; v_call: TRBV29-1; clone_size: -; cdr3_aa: CSVAPTDTQYF; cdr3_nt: TGCAGCGTGGCCCCCACAGATACGCAGTATTTT
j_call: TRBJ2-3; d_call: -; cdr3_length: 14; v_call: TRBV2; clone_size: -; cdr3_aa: CASRYRTTTDTQYF; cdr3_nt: TGTGCCAGCAGATACAGGACGACTACAGATACGCAGTATTTT
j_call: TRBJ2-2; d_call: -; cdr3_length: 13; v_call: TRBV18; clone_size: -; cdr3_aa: CASSPTGSGELFF; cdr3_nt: TGTGCCAGCTCCCCCACAGGATCCGGGGAGCTGTTTTTT
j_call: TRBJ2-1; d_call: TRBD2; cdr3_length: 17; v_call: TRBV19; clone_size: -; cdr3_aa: CASSKELAGAPGGEQFF; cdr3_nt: TGTGCCAGTAGTAAAGAACTAGCGGGAGCTCCGGGCGGTGAGCAGTTCTTC
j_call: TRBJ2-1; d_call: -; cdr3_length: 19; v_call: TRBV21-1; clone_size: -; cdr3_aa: CASSNPEEKGLGSYNEQFF; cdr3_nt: TGTGCCAGCAGCAACCCTGAAGAGAAGGGGCTTGGATCCTACAATGAGCAGTTCTTC
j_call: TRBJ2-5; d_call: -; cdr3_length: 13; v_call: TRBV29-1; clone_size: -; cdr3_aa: CSVLGTFQETQYF; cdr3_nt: TGCAGCGTCCTCGGGACTTTCCAAGAGACCCAGTACTTC
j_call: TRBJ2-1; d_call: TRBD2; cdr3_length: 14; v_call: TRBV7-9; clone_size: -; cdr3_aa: CASRNSGRLNEQFF; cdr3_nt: TGTGCCAGCAGAAATAGCGGGAGGCTGAATGAGCAGTTCTTC
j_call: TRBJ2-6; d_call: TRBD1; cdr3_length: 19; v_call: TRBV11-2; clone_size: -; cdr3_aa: CASSQLRDRAATGANVLTF; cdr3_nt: TGTGCCAGCAGTCAACTACGGGACAGGGCCGCGACTGGGGCCAACGTCCTGACTTTC
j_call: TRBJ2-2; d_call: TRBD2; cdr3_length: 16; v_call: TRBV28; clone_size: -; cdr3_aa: CASSPLAGGPSGELFF; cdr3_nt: TGTGCCAGCAGTCCCCTAGCGGGAGGGCCTAGCGGGGAGCTGTTTTTT
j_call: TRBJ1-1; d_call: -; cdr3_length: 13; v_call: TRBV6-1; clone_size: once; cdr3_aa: CASSETSGSEAFF; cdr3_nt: TGTGCCAGCAGTGAAACTTCGGGGAGTGAAGCTTTCTTT
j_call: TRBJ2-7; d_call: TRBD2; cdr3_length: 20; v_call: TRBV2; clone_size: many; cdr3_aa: CASSGQKGTSGSETRLEQYF; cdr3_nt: TGTGCCAGCAGTGGACAGAAAGGGACTAGCGGGAGTGAAACCAGGCTCGAGCAGTACTTC
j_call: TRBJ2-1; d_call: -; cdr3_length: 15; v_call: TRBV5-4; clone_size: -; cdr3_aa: CASSLEWQAGGEQFF; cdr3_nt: TGTGCCAGCAGCTTGGAGTGGCAGGCTGGTGGTGAGCAGTTCTTC
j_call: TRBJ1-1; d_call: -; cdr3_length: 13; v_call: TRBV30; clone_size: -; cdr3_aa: CAWSVLSPTEAFF; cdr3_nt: TGTGCCTGGAGTGTACTCTCGCCGACTGAAGCTTTCTTT
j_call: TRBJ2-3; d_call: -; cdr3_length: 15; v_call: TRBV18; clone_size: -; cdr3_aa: CASSLGPGGTDTQYF; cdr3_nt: TGTGCCAGCTCACTAGGCCCGGGTGGCACAGATACGCAGTATTTT